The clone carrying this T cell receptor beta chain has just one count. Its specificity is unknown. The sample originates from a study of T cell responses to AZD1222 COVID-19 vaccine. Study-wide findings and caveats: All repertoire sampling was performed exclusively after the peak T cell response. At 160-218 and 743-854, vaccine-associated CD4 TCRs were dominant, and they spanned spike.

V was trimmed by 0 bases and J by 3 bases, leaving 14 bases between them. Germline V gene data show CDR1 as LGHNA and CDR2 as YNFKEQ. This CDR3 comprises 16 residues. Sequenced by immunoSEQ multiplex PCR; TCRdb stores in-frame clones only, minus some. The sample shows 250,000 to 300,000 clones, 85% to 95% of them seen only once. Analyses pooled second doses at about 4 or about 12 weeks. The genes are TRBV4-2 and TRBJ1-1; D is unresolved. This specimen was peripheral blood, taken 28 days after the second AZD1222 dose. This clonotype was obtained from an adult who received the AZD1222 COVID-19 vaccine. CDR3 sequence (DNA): TGTGCCAGCAGCCAAGATAGACGGGAGGCCTACACTGAAGCTTTCTTT. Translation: CASSQDRREAYTEAFF.